The TCR beta chain under discussion was sequenced for a study of blood T cell repertoires in COVID-19. Study details: The United States, Italy and Spain supplied acute and convalescent COVID-19 samples. In each case, the material was cDNA or gDNA derived from T cells, B-cell-depleted T cells, or PBMCs.

As handled by the study authors: It was from reference gene primer amplification that nucleated cell counts were estimated. The method was immunoSEQ multiplex PCR; TCRdb's version includes in-frame clones alone and lacks a portion of them. The V and J calls and the clone size are those of that table, but D and trimming were determined from the DNA. The sample yields tens of thousands of clones, around 82% seen once. Germline V gene data show CDR1 as KGHDR and CDR2 as SFDVKD. CDR3 length: 16 amino acids. Trimming took 4 bases from V and 5 from J; bases not matched to a gene: 10. The rearrangement uses TRBV24-1 and TRBJ2-5; 9 positions agree with TRBD2. Sequencing was performed on peripheral blood. The receptor's source is a human donor in a cohort sampled during active COVID-19. The CDR3 spells CATSELRGGLRETQYF. The CDR3 DNA is TGTGCCACCAGTGAGTTGCGGGGGGGCCTACGGGAGACCCAGTACTTC.